This T cell receptor (beta chain) was identified during a study of control samples from healthy donors and cancer patients (dated by TCRdb to about 2020). The method was the immunoSEQ multiplex PCR assay. The table was pulled from immuneACCESS by TCRdb, which kept in-frame rearrangements only. Such tables lose some clones; where checked, under half of the loss comes from unresolved V genes, and the rest has no known cause. The sample records 90,000 or so clones, about 85% of which are singletons. The ten largest clones add up to over 0.95% of the sample. Trimming removed 4 bases from V and 6 bases from J; the gene matches leave 4 bases unexplained. The CDR3 runs 13 residues from the cysteine to the phenylalanine. Only CDR3 DNA is held: 39 bases, read in frame from base 1. CDR1 and CDR2, looked up from the germline V gene, are SGHRS and YFSETQ. On this clone: The target of this receptor is not known. Nothing much larger sits one base from this clone, and base qualities are not available.

The sample comprised blood. The clonotype was recovered from a woman between 45 and 65 years old in good health. The chain is encoded by TRBV5-1 joined to TRBJ1-2; TRBD1 matches 9 bases in the middle. The nucleotides read TGCGCCAGCAGCGTAAGGACAGGGGATGGCTACACCTTC. This encodes CASSVRTGDGYTF.